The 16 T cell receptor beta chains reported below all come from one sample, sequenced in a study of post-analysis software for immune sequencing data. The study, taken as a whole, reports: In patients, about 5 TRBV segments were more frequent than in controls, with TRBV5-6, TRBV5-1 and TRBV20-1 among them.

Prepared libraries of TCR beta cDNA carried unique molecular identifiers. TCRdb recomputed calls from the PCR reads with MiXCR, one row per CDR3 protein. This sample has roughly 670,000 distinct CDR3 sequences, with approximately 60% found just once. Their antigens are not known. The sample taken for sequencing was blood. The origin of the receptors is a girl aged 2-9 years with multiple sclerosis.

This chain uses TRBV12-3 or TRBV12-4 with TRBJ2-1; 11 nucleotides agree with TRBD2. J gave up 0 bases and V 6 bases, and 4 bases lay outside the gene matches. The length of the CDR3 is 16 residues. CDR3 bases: TGTGCCAGCAGACAGACTAGCGGGGCCTCCTACAATGAGCAGTTCTTC. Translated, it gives CASRQTSGASYNEQFF.

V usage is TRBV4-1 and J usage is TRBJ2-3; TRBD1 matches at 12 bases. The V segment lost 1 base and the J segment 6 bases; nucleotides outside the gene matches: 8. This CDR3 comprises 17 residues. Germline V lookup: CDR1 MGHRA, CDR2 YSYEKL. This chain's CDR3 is CASSQGGGTGGADTQYF. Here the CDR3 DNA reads TGCGCCAGCAGCCAAGGGGGCGGGACAGGGGGCGCGGATACGCAGTATTTT.

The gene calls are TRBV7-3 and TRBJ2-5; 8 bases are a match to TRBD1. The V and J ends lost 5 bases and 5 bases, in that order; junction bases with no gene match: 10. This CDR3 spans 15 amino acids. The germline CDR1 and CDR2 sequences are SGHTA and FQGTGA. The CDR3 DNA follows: TGTGCCAGCAGCCCCCGACAGGGGCATATGGAGACCCAGTACTTC. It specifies CASSPRQGHMETQYF.

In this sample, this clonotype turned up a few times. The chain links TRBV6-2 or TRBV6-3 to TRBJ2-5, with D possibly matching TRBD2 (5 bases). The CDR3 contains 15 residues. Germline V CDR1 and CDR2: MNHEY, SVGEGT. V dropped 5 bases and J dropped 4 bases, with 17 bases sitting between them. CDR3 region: CASSTAALLGETQYF. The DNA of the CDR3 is TGTGCCAGCAGTACCGCCGCTTTACTAGGAGAGACCCAGTACTTC.

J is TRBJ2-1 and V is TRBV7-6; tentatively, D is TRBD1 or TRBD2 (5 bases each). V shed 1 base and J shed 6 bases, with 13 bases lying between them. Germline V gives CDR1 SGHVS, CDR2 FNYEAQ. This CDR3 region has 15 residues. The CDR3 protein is CASSLEGRGVNEQFF. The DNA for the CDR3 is TGTGCCAGCAGCTTAGAAGGCAGAGGGGTCAATGAGCAGTTCTTC.

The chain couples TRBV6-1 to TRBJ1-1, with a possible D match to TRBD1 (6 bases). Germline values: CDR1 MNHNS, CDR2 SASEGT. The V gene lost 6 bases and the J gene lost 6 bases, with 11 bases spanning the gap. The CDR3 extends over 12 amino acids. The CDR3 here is CASRRGGAEAFF. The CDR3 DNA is TGTGCCAGCAGAAGAGGGGGAGCTGAAGCTTTCTTT.

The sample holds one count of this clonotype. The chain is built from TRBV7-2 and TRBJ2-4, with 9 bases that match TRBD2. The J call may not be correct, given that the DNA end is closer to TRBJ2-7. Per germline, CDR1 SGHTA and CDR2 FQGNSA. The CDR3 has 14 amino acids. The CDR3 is CASSPRGLAPEQYF. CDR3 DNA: TGTGCCAGCAGCCCCAGGGGACTAGCACCCGAGCAGTACTTC.

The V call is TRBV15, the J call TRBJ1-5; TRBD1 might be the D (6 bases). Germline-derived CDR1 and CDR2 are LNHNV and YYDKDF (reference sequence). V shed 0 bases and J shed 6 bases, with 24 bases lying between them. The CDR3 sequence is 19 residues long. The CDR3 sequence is CATSRDGEPQGNFGQPQHF. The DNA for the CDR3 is TGTGCCACCAGCAGAGATGGGGAGCCTCAGGGGAATTTCGGTCAGCCCCAGCATTTT.

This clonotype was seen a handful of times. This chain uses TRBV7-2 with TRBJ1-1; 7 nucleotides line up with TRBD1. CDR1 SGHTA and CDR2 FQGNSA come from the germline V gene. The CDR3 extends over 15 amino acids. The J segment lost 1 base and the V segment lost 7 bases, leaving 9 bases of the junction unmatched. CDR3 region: CASTQGGAGNTEAFF. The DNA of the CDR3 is TGTGCCAGCACCCAAGGGGGCGCAGGGAACACTGAAGCTTTCTTT.

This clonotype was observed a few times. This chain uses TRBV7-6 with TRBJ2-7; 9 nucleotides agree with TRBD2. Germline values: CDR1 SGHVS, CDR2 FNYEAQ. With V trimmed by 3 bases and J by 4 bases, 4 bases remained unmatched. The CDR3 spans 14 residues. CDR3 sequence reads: CASSFRTSAYEQYF. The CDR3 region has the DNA TGTGCCAGCAGCTTCCGGACTAGCGCGTACGAGCAGTACTTC. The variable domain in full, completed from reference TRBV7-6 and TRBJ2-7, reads GAGVSQSPRYKVTKRGQDVALRCDPISGHVSLYWYRQALGQGPEFLTYFNYEAQQDKSGLPNDRFSAERPEGSISTLTIQRTEQRDSAMYRCASSFRTSAYEQYFGPGTRLTVT.

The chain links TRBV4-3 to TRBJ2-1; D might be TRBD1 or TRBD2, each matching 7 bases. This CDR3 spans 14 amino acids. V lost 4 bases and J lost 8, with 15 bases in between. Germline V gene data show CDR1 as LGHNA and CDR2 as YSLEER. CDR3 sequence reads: CASSPAPGGDEQFF. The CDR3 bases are TGCGCCAGCAGCCCAGCCCCAGGGGGGGATGAGCAGTTCTTC.

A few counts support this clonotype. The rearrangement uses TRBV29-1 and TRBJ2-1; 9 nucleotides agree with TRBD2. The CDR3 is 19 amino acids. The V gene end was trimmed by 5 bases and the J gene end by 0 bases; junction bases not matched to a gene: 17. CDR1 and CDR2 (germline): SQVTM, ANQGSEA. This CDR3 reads CSVLQYSGGAKSSYNEQFF. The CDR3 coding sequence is TGCAGCGTTCTCCAATATAGCGGGGGTGCAAAGAGCTCCTACAATGAGCAGTTCTTC.

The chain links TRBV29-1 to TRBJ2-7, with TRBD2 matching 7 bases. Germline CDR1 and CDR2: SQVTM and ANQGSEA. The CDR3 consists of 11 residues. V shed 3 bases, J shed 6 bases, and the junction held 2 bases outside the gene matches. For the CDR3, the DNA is TGCAGCGTTGAGCGGGGGAGCGAGCAGTACTTC. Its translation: CSVERGSEQYF.

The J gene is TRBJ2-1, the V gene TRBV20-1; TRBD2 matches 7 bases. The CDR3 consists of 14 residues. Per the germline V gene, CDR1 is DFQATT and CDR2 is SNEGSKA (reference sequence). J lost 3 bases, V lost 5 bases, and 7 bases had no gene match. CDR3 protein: CSAPGTTDYNEQFF. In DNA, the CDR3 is TGCAGTGCTCCCGGGACTACAGACTACAATGAGCAGTTCTTC.

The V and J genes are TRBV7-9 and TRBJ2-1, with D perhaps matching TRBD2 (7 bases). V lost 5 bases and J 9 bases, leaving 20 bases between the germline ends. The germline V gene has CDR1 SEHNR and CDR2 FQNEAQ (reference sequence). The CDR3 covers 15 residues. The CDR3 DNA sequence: TGTGCCAGCAGCCACCGGGGGGAGGGGGTCCGTGAGCAGTTCTTC. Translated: CASSHRGEGVREQFF.

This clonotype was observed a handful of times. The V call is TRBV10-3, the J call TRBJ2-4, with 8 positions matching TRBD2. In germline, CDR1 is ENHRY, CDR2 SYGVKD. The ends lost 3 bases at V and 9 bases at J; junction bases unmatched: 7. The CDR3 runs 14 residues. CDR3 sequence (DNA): TGTGCCATCAGTGACCCGGGACTAGAGAGCATTCAGTACTTC. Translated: CAISDPGLESIQYF.